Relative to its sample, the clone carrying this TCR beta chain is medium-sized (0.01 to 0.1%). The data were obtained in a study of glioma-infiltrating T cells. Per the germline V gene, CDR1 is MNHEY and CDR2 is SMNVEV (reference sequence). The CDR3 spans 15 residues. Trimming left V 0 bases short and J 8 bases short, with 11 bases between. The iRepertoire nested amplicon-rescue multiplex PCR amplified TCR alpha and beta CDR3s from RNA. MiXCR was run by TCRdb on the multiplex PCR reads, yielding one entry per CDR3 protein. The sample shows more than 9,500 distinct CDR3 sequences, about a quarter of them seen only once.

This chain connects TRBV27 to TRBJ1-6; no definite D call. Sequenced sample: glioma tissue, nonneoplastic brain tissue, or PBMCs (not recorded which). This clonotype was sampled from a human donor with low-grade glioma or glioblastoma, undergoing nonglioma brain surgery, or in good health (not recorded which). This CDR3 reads CASSLSRAAYSPLHF. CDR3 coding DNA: TGTGCCAGCAGTTTATCCAGAGCAGCCTATTCACCCCTCCACTTT.